The source of this T cell receptor (beta chain) is a study of blood T cell repertoires in COVID-19. In the study overall: The study drew acute and convalescent COVID-19 samples from the United States, Italy and Spain. The analysed material was cDNA or gDNA that came from T cells, B-cell-depleted T cells, or PBMCs.

Study processing details: Counts of nucleated cells, estimated from reference gene primer amplification, were obtained. Assay used: immunoSEQ multiplex PCR; TCRdb lists only in-frame clones, some missing. The D gene and trimming were derived from the DNA, and the V and J assignments and clone size from that table. The table has about 100,000 clones, around 75% seen once. Trimming took 0 bases from V and 0 from J; bases not matched to a gene: 7. Germline assignment: CDR1 LGHNA and CDR2 YNFKEQ. The CDR3 length is 17 residues. This clone was detected ten times or more. The TCR originated in a human donor in a cohort sampled during active COVID-19. The sequencing input was peripheral blood. The chain has TRBV4-2 and TRBJ2-7; 8 bases fit TRBD2. The CDR3 loop reads CASSQEATSASSYEQYF. The CDR3 nucleotides are TGTGCCAGCAGCCAAGAAGCGACTAGCGCCTCCTCCTACGAGCAGTACTTC.